The 27 T cell receptor beta chains reported below all come from one sample, sequenced in a study of T-cell reconstitution after alpha-beta-depleted transplantation in children. Preparing the TCRbeta library involved the use of unique molecular identifiers. TCRdb fed the PCR reads into MiXCR, producing one record per CDR3 protein. This repertoire shows 110,000 or so distinct CDR3 sequences, about 6.5% found once; its top ten account for roughly 20%. The sample here was PBMCs, mostly from graft donor cells, taken 360 days after TCRalphabeta/CD19-depleted stem cell transplant. The receptors were sampled from a male patient under 10 years old who had a stem cell transplant for acute lymphoblastic leukemia, so the T cells may come from the graft donor.

This clonotype was detected a few times. The chain is built from TRBV9 and TRBJ2-3; the match to TRBD2 covers 9 bases. Germline CDR1 and CDR2: SGDLS and YYNGEE. Trimming removed 4 bases from V and 2 bases from J; junction bases left unmatched: 11. This CDR3 has 17 amino acids. CDR3 nucleotide sequence: TGTGCCAGCAGCTTCCCGAATAGCGGGGGCCCCACAGATACGCAGTATTTT. Protein: CASSFPNSGGPTDTQYF.

This clonotype occurred a few times. The chain recombines TRBV9 with TRBJ1-4; perhaps TRBD1 as D (6 bases). The germline CDR1 and CDR2 sequences are SGDLS and YYNGEE. The CDR3 has 13 amino acids. V lost 4 bases, J lost 8 bases, and 12 bases lay in between. CDR3 bases: TGTGCCAGCAGCAAGACAGGAGGGGAAAAACTGTTTTTT. This encodes CASSKTGGEKLFF.

The J gene is TRBJ2-5, the V gene TRBV3-1; 11 nucleotides align to TRBD2. The CDR3 contains 16 residues. Germline assignment: CDR1 LGHDT and CDR2 YNNKEL (reference sequence). With 10 bases clipped from V and 4 bases from J, the junction kept 14 bases outside the gene matches. The CDR3, as DNA: TGTGCCACCAGAAAGGACTTAGCGGGAGGGCGAGAGACCCAGTACTTC. Protein sequence: CATRKDLAGGRETQYF.

This clonotype was seen a few times. The V gene is TRBV28, the J gene TRBJ2-3; unclear D gene. This CDR3 has 15 residues. The V gene lost 3 bases and the J gene lost 2 bases, with 12 bases spanning the gap. Germline V gene data show CDR1 as MDHEN and CDR2 as SYDVKM. The CDR3 here is CASSFYRHHTDTQYF. CDR3 nucleotides: TGTGCCAGCAGTTTCTATCGACACCACACAGATACGCAGTATTTT.

This clonotype was recorded many times. The chain recombines TRBV10-3 with TRBJ2-7, with D possibly being TRBD1 (5 bases). Germline V gene data show CDR1 as ENHRY and CDR2 as SYGVKD. Between the trimmed V and J ends, which lost 0 bases and 5 bases, there was a span of 11 bases. The CDR3 covers 14 residues. Here the CDR3 DNA reads TGTGCCATCAGTGAGTCGCAGGGCGTACACGAGCAGTACTTC. It translates to CAISESQGVHEQYF.

This clonotype was counted ten times or more. This chain links TRBV2 with TRBJ2-7; no definite D call. Deletions cut 1 base from V and 3 bases from J, with 1 base between. The CDR3 is 11 residues long. Germline V lookup: CDR1 SNHLY, CDR2 FYNNEI. The DNA of the CDR3 is TGTGCCAGCAGTGAAGACTACGAGCAGTACTTC. Its protein is CASSEDYEQYF. Drawing the rest from reference TRBV2 and TRBJ2-7, the complete variable domain is EPEVTQTPSHQVTQMGQEVILRCVPISNHLYFYWYRQILGQKVEFLVSFYNNEISEKSEIFDDQFSVERPDGSNFTLKIRSTKLEDSAMYFCASSEDYEQYFGPGTRLTVT.

A few counts support this clonotype. This chain uses TRBV7-6 with TRBJ1-1; D is ambiguous. Germline loops: CDR1 SGHVS, CDR2 FNYEAQ. The CDR3 runs 15 residues. V lost 5 bases, J lost 1 base, and 14 bases lay in between. The CDR3 bases are TGTGCCAGCAGCCCCCTAGTTAGGGCGAACACTGAAGCTTTCTTT. It specifies CASSPLVRANTEAFF. Filled out from reference TRBV7-6 and TRBJ1-1, the complete variable domain reads GAGVSQSPRYKVTKRGQDVALRCDPISGHVSLYWYRQALGQGPEFLTYFNYEAQQDKSGLPNDRFSAERPEGSISTLTIQRTEQRDSAMYRCASSPLVRANTEAFFGQGTRLTVV.

CDR3 residues: CSARGFRVSEDTGELFF. The CDR3 nucleotides are TGCAGTGCTAGAGGATTTAGGGTTTCTGAGGACACCGGGGAGCTGTTTTTT. This chain uses TRBV20-1 with TRBJ2-2, with D unclear. Germline V gene sequence: CDR1 DFQATT, CDR2 SNEGSKA (reference sequence). The CDR3 extends over 17 amino acids. V lost 1 base to trimming and J lost 3 bases, with 18 bases between them.

V is TRBV7-9 and J is TRBJ1-4; D unresolved. This CDR3 contains 16 residues. V gave up 4 bases and J gave up 5 bases, with 17 bases separating them. Germline-derived CDR1 and CDR2 are SEHNR and FQNEAQ (reference sequence). The DNA of the CDR3 is TGTGCCAGCAGCTCCCTTTGGGAGGGTTTGAATGAAAAACTGTTTTTT. Translated: CASSSLWEGLNEKLFF.

This clonotype occurred many times. V is TRBV20-1 and J is TRBJ2-2; a weak D match, TRBD2 (5 bases). Per the germline V gene, CDR1 is DFQATT and CDR2 is SNEGSKA (reference sequence). This CDR3 has 16 residues. V shed 3 bases and J shed 0 bases, with 14 bases lying between them. The CDR3 region has the DNA TGCAGTGCTAGGCGGACGGGATATTCGAACACCGGGGAGCTGTTTTTT. Amino acids: CSARRTGYSNTGELFF.

This clonotype was found many times. The chain joins TRBV7-9 to TRBJ2-5; 11 nucleotides agree with TRBD2. The CDR3 has 16 residues. Germline CDR1 is SEHNR and CDR2 is FQNEAQ (reference sequence). V lost 5 bases to trimming and J lost 5 bases; unmatched junction nucleotides: 10. The CDR3 region is CASSGKTSGTAETQYF. Here the CDR3 DNA reads TGTGCCAGCAGCGGAAAGACTAGCGGGACTGCGGAGACCCAGTACTTC.

This clonotype was counted at least ten times. This rearrangement joins TRBV7-2 to TRBJ2-7; D possibly corresponds to TRBD2 (6 bases). This CDR3 has 15 amino acids. V was cut by 3 bases and J by 4 bases, with 16 bases left in between. The germline gives CDR1 SGHTA, CDR2 FQGNSA. CDR3 in amino acids: CASSLIPGLSYEQYF. The DNA for the CDR3 is TGTGCCAGCAGCTTGATACCGGGACTTTCATACGAGCAGTACTTC.

This clonotype was found many times. V gene TRBV24-1 combines with J gene TRBJ2-7, with D unclear. CDR1 is KGHDR and CDR2 is SFDVKD in the germline V gene. The CDR3 has 11 amino acids. Trimming stripped 3 bases from V and 3 bases from J, with 2 bases between. This chain's CDR3 is CATSDHYEQYF. For the CDR3, the DNA is TGTGCCACCAGTGATCACTACGAGCAGTACTTC.

There are many counts of this clonotype. V and J are TRBV9 and TRBJ2-7; D possibly corresponds to TRBD2 (6 bases). V was clipped by 6 bases and J by 5 bases, with 21 bases between them. Germline values: CDR1 SGDLS, CDR2 YYNGEE. The CDR3 runs to 15 residues. The CDR3 loop is CASTPSGTGVHEQYF. The CDR3 bases are TGTGCCAGCACCCCCTCCGGGACGGGGGTCCACGAGCAGTACTTC.

The V call is TRBV9, the J call TRBJ2-7, with D perhaps TRBD2 (5 bases). The germline V gene has CDR1 SGDLS and CDR2 YYNGEE. With 5 bases removed from V and 5 bases from J, the gap between germline ends came to 23 bases. There are 16 residues in the CDR3. CDR3 sequence: CASSETMRARVDEQYF. Here the CDR3 DNA reads TGTGCCAGCAGTGAGACGATGCGGGCCCGGGTCGACGAGCAGTACTTC.

This clonotype was recorded at least ten times. J is TRBJ1-4 and V is TRBV24-1; D is possibly TRBD1 (5 bases). Germline V CDR1 and CDR2: KGHDR, SFDVKD. The V end lost 2 bases, the J end lost 16 bases, and 13 bases lay between the germline ends. The CDR3 is 12 residues long. The CDR3, as DNA: TGTGCCACCAGTGATTCTGGCAGGGAACGGTTTTTT. Its translation is CATSDSGRERFF.

This clonotype was observed a few times. The CDR3 is CSAIEGFRSEQYF. CDR3 in DNA: TGCAGTGCGATAGAGGGGTTCCGCAGCGAGCAGTACTTC. This chain links TRBV20-1 with TRBJ2-7, with D perhaps assigned TRBD1 or TRBD2 (5 bases each). Germline-derived CDR1 and CDR2 are DFQATT and SNEGSKA (reference sequence). Trimming pared 6 bases from V and 6 bases from J, leaving 18 bases between. The CDR3 is 13 amino acids.

V and J are TRBV13 and TRBJ2-7, with D maybe TRBD1 (6 bases). Germline CDR1 is PRHDT and CDR2 is FYEKMQ (reference sequence). This CDR3 region has 13 residues. Between the trimmed V and J ends, which lost 0 bases and 9 bases, there was a span of 12 bases. The CDR3 nucleotides read TGTGCCAGCAGCTTAGGGGGGGCCGGAGCGCAGTACTTC. The encoded protein is CASSLGGAGAQYF.

In its sample, this clonotype was seen many times. The chain uses TRBV12-5 and TRBJ1-1; maybe TRBD1 (5 bases). The germline V gene encodes CDR1 LGHNT and CDR2 FRNRAP. V was shortened by 7 bases and J by 0 bases, with 12 bases between the two germline ends. This CDR3 contains 14 residues. CDR3 bases: TGTGCTAGTGCCCCGGGGGGAATGAACACTGAAGCTTTCTTT. It specifies CASAPGGMNTEAFF.

This chain joins TRBV7-9 and TRBJ2-7, with 12 bases fitting TRBD1. Germline CDR1 reads SEHNR; CDR2 reads FQNEAQ (reference sequence). The ends lost 5 bases at V and 1 base at J; junction bases unmatched: 6. The CDR3 runs to 16 residues. CDR3 nucleotide sequence: TGTGCCAGCAGCCCCCGGGACAGGGGGCGTTCCTACGAGCAGTACTTC. Protein product: CASSPRDRGRSYEQYF.

Worth noting for this clonotype: Its ends do not fully match the called genes, so a read error is possible. This rearrangement joins TRBV4-2 to TRBJ2-1; D is perhaps TRBD1 (6 bases). CDR3 length: 13 amino acids. Germline V gene lookup returns CDR1 LGHNA and CDR2 YNFKEQ. This CDR3 is CAISFGLRGEQFF. The CDR3 bases are TGTGCCATCAGCTTCGGTCTCAGGGGTGAGCAGTTCTTC.

This clonotype was observed at least ten times. This chain connects TRBV29-1 to TRBJ1-4, with 10 bases that match TRBD1. Germline V lookup: CDR1 SQVTM, CDR2 ANQGSEA. The CDR3 is 17 amino acids. Unmatched junction bases numbered 8, after V lost 0 bases and J lost 4 bases. As DNA, the CDR3 is TGCAGCGTTGAAGATCCCCGGGACAGGGGAGGTAATGAAAAACTGTTTTTT. Translation: CSVEDPRDRGGNEKLFF.

In this sample, this clonotype turned up many times. The chain employs TRBV18 and TRBJ2-1, with D perhaps TRBD2 (6 bases). Looked up from germline, CDR1 is KGHSH and CDR2 is LQKENI. Trimming cost V 11 bases and J 9 bases, with 17 bases left between them. The CDR3 contains 12 residues. Here the CDR3 reads CAGGLARGEQFF. CDR3 bases: TGTGCCGGTGGGCTAGCGAGGGGTGAGCAGTTCTTC.

This clonotype was seen more than once but under ten times. The gene calls are TRBV4-1 and TRBJ2-7; 9 bases are shared with TRBD1. The CDR3 has 16 amino acids. Germline V gives CDR1 MGHRA, CDR2 YSYEKL. The J segment lost 3 bases and the V segment lost 4 bases, leaving 10 bases of the junction unmatched. The DNA for the CDR3 is TGCGCCAGCAGCCTCACCCGGGACAGGGCTAGCTACGAGCAGTACTTC. Its protein is CASSLTRDRASYEQYF.

The chain combines TRBV3-1 with TRBJ1-1, with 7 bases matching TRBD1. Trimming cost V 8 bases and J 4 bases; bases outside gene matches: 22. There are 18 residues in the CDR3. The germline gives CDR1 LGHDT, CDR2 YNNKEL (reference sequence). The CDR3 here is CASSHHPRYRGISTEAFF. For the CDR3, the DNA is TGTGCCAGCTCCCATCACCCGAGATACAGGGGAATCAGCACTGAAGCTTTCTTT.

In this sample, this clonotype turned up many times. J is TRBJ1-5 and V is TRBV7-2; D not resolved. CDR1 is SGHTA, CDR2 FQGNSA, per germline. The CDR3 spans 12 residues. Trimming cost V 0 bases and J 10 bases, with 7 bases left between them. The CDR3, as DNA: TGTGCCAGCAGCTTAGCCGCCCCTCCCCAGCATTTT. It encodes CASSLAAPPQHF.

The chain uses TRBV30 and TRBJ2-7; D uncertain. This CDR3 is 14 amino acids long. V was shortened by 0 bases and J by 3 bases, with 12 bases between the two germline ends. Germline values: CDR1 GTSNPN, CDR2 SVGIG (reference sequence). The CDR3 DNA sequence: TGTGCCTGGAGTGTAATGCACAGCTTCTACGAGCAGTACTTC. Translated, it gives CAWSVMHSFYEQYF.